What follows are 26 T cell receptor beta chains derived from one specimen sequenced in a study of T cell responses to AZD1222 COVID-19 vaccine. Using immunoSEQ multiplex PCR, the repertoire was profiled, and TCRdb retains in-frame clones only, with some absent. The sample holds 70,000 to 95,000 clones, just under 90% seen once. This sample comprised peripheral blood, obtained on day 0 of MenACWY control vaccination. These receptors originate from an adult in good health.

The V and J genes are TRBV11-3 and TRBJ2-7; weak D call: TRBD1 (6 bases). This CDR3 is 16 amino acids long. V gave up 3 bases and J gave up 6 bases, with 21 bases separating them. Germline CDR1 reads SGHNT; CDR2 reads YENEEA. This chain's CDR3 is CASSLMTGGTTLEQYF. The CDR3 DNA follows: TGTGCCAGCAGCTTGATGACAGGTGGAACGACTCTCGAGCAGTACTTC.

The chain is built from TRBV25-1 and TRBJ2-7; 9 positions match TRBD1. Germline trimming cut 2 bases from V and 2 bases from J; bases unmatched to any gene: 7. The CDR3 runs 16 residues. CDR1 is MGHDK and CDR2 is SYGVNS in the germline V gene. CDR3 protein: CASSELGTGFTYEQYF. The CDR3 nucleotides read TGTGCCAGCAGTGAACTCGGGACAGGGTTTACCTACGAGCAGTACTTC.

This chain connects TRBV9 to TRBJ2-7, with 9 bases that match TRBD1. Germline CDR1 SGDLS, CDR2 YYNGEE. Trimming removed 4 bases from V and 7 bases from J; junction bases left unmatched: 9. This CDR3 region has 14 residues. The CDR3 bases are TGTGCCAGCAGCACGACAGGGGGGAACAGGGAGCAGTACTTC. It encodes CASSTTGGNREQYF.

The V and J genes are TRBV2 and TRBJ1-2, with D possibly being TRBD1 (5 bases). Germline-derived CDR1 and CDR2 are SNHLY and FYNNEI. The CDR3 totals 13 residues. Trimming removed 2 bases from V and 3 bases from J, with 7 bases in between. The CDR3: CASSEKGYYGYTF. The CDR3, as DNA: TGTGCCAGCAGTGAAAAGGGGTACTATGGCTACACCTTC.

This sequence joins TRBV15 and TRBJ2-5; D is unresolved. CDR3 length: 15 amino acids. Looked up from germline, CDR1 is LNHNV and CDR2 is YYDKDF (reference sequence). Deletions cut 0 bases from V and 1 base from J, with 9 bases between. The CDR3 spells CATSRDPQAQETQYF. For the CDR3, the DNA is TGTGCCACCAGCAGAGATCCCCAGGCCCAAGAGACCCAGTACTTC.

In this sample, this clone turned up a few times. V gene TRBV7-3 combines with J gene TRBJ1-6; no reliable D call. The CDR3 spans 12 residues. CDR1 and CDR2 (germline): SGHTA, FQGTGA. V was clipped by 7 bases and J by 10 bases, with 11 bases between them. CDR3 region: CASIYSPSPLHF. The CDR3 coding sequence is TGTGCCAGCATTTACAGTCCCTCACCCCTCCACTTT. Using reference TRBV7-3 and TRBJ1-6 for the parts outside the CDR3, the full variable domain is GAGVSQTPSNKVTEKGKYVELRCDPISGHTALYWYRQSLGQGPEFLIYFQGTGAADDSGLPNDRFFAVRPEGSVSTLKIQRTERGDSAVYLCASIYSPSPLHFGNGTRLTVT.

This clone was counted once. This chain joins TRBV19 and TRBJ2-2; no firm D call. CDR3 length equals 13 residues. Trimming cost V 4 bases and J 3 bases, with 6 bases left between them. Per germline, CDR1 LNHDA and CDR2 SQIVND (reference sequence). The CDR3 sequence: CASSSDYTGELFF. The CDR3 region has the DNA TGTGCCAGTAGTAGCGATTACACCGGGGAGCTGTTTTTT. The full variable domain, its missing parts supplied by reference TRBV19 and TRBJ2-2, is DGGITQSPKYLFRKEGQNVTLSCEQNLNHDAMYWYRQDPGQGLRLIYYSQIVNDFQKGDIAEGYSVSREKKESFPLTVTSAQKNPTAFYLCASSSDYTGELFFGEGSRLTVL.

CDR3 bases: TGTGCCAGCAGCTCCTACAGGGAGGGCTACGAGCAGTACTTC. This encodes CASSSYREGYEQYF. The chain joins TRBV5-4 to TRBJ2-7; D perhaps matches TRBD2 (7 bases). V lost 3 bases, J lost 3 bases, and 13 bases lay in between. CDR1 SGHNT and CDR2 YYREEE come from the germline V gene (reference sequence). The CDR3 loop spans 14 amino acids.

The V call is TRBV7-9, the J call TRBJ1-1; D is ambiguous. Trimming shortened V by 1 base and J by 4 bases, and 10 bases separated the two germline ends. The CDR3 totals 14 residues. CDR1 and CDR2 from the germline V gene are SEHNR and FQNEAQ (reference sequence). DNA for the CDR3: TGTGCCAGCAGCTTAGTAGAGGGCTTCACTGAAGCTTTCTTT. This encodes CASSLVEGFTEAFF.

The chain combines TRBV11-3 with TRBJ1-1; D gene ambiguous. The germline gives CDR1 SGHNT, CDR2 YENEEA. The CDR3 is 12 amino acids. Trimming cost V 3 bases and J 8 bases, with 10 bases left between them. CDR3 sequence reads: CASSLDGIEAFF. Written as DNA, the CDR3 is TGTGCCAGCAGCTTGGATGGGATCGAAGCTTTCTTT.

The V gene is TRBV7-2, the J gene TRBJ1-1, with TRBD1 matching over 8 bases. Unmatched junction bases numbered 6, after V lost 1 base and J lost 2 bases. Germline-derived CDR1 and CDR2 are SGHTA and FQGNSA. CDR3 length: 16 residues. The CDR3 here is CASSLGTGTVNTEAFF. CDR3 in DNA: TGTGCCAGCAGCTTAGGGACAGGGACGGTTAACACTGAAGCTTTCTTT.

The CDR3 sequence: CSARPTGELFF. The DNA for the CDR3 is TGCAGTGCTAGGCCCACCGGGGAGCTGTTTTTT. The rearrangement uses TRBV20-1 and TRBJ2-2; D is undetermined. Germline V gene lookup returns CDR1 DFQATT and CDR2 SNEGSKA (reference sequence). V was pared by 3 bases and J by 4 bases, with 3 bases between. The CDR3 contains 11 residues.

The chain carries TRBV7-2 and TRBJ2-3; 9 nucleotides match TRBD2. The CDR3 runs to 16 residues. The J segment lost 0 bases and the V segment lost 3 bases, leaving 4 bases of the junction unmatched. The germline V gene has CDR1 SGHTA and CDR2 FQGNSA. CDR3 sequence: CASSFAGGPSTDTQYF. DNA of the CDR3: TGTGCCAGCAGCTTTGCGGGGGGGCCAAGCACAGATACGCAGTATTTT.

V gene TRBV4-2 combines with J gene TRBJ1-1, with 8 bases that match TRBD1. The CDR3 length is 14 residues. Germline V CDR1 and CDR2: LGHNA, YNFKEQ. Losses at the gene ends were 3 bases for V and 4 bases for J; bases not matched to a gene: 4. Here the CDR3 reads CASSQIQGGTEAFF. The CDR3 coding sequence is TGTGCCAGCAGCCAGATACAGGGGGGCACTGAAGCTTTCTTT.

The rearrangement uses TRBV9 and TRBJ2-3; 10 bases line up with TRBD2. The CDR3 contains 15 residues. Unmatched junction bases numbered 3, after V lost 2 bases and J lost 3 bases. From germline, CDR1 is SGDLS and CDR2 YYNGEE. CDR3 amino acids: CASSVSGGLTDTQYF. DNA for the CDR3: TGTGCCAGCAGCGTTAGCGGGGGGTTGACAGATACGCAGTATTTT.

The chain carries TRBV7-8 and TRBJ1-5; 10 bases map to TRBD1. The CDR3 runs to 14 residues. Germline V lookup: CDR1 SGHVS, CDR2 FQNEAQ. The V segment lost 5 bases and the J segment 5 bases; nucleotides outside the gene matches: 3. As DNA, the CDR3 is TGTGCCAGCAGCCGGACAGGGGGAGATCAGCCCCAGCATTTT. It translates to CASSRTGGDQPQHF.

The chain joins TRBV7-6 to TRBJ1-5; D call uncertain. The CDR3 spans 13 residues. Deletions cut 3 bases from V and 3 bases from J, with 6 bases between. Germline V gives CDR1 SGHVS, CDR2 FNYEAQ. The chain's CDR3 is CASSLGVNQPQHF. CDR3 nucleotides: TGTGCCAGCAGCTTGGGAGTCAATCAGCCCCAGCATTTT.

The chain recombines TRBV5-1 with TRBJ2-3; a weak D match, TRBD2 (6 bases). From germline, CDR1 is SGHRS and CDR2 YFSETQ. This CDR3 region has 11 residues. Trimming removed 4 bases from V and 11 bases from J, with 11 bases in between. CDR3 in DNA: TGCGCCAGCAGCCCGGGGGAAGGGCAGTATTTT. Translated, it gives CASSPGEGQYF.

J is TRBJ1-2 and V is TRBV18; 10 bases fit TRBD1. This CDR3 region has 13 residues. Germline loops: CDR1 KGHSH, CDR2 LQKENI. Losses at the gene ends were 5 bases for V and 5 bases for J; bases not matched to a gene: 2. Written as DNA, the CDR3 is TGTGCCAGCTCAGGACAGGGGGTTTATGGCTACACCTTC. Translation gives CASSGQGVYGYTF.

This clone was seen a few times. The chain uses TRBV2 and TRBJ2-7, with 9 bases matching TRBD1. CDR1 and CDR2 from the germline V gene are SNHLY and FYNNEI. The CDR3 length is 14 residues. V was clipped by 6 bases and J by 2 bases; unmatched bases: 5. For the CDR3, the DNA is TGTGCCAGCAGGACCGGGACAGGGCCCTACGAGCAGTACTTC. It translates to CASRTGTGPYEQYF. The full variable domain, its missing parts supplied by reference TRBV2 and TRBJ2-7, is EPEVTQTPSHQVTQMGQEVILRCVPISNHLYFYWYRQILGQKVEFLVSFYNNEISEKSEIFDDQFSVERPDGSNFTLKIRSTKLEDSAMYFCASRTGTGPYEQYFGPGTRLTVT.

The V call is TRBV6-6, the J call TRBJ2-3, with D possibly TRBD2 on 9 matching bases. The CDR3 has 18 amino acids. Germline V gene data show CDR1 as MNHNY and CDR2 as SVGAGI (reference sequence). Trimming took 5 bases from V and 2 from J, leaving 23 bases between them. DNA for the CDR3: TGTGCCAGCAGTCCCCGCGGGGGGGCAGGGGGCCCCACAGATACGCAGTATTTT. This codes for CASSPRGGAGGPTDTQYF.

The rearrangement links TRBV21-1 to TRBJ1-5. TRBV21-1 is an annotated pseudogene. The CDR3 sequence is 19 residues long. CDR3 loop: CASSRGIGGRIFVYQPQHF. CDR3 DNA sequence: TGTGCCAGCAGCAGGGGGATCGGGGGCAGGATTTTTGTTTATCAGCCCCAGCATTTT.

The chain links TRBV5-6 to TRBJ2-7, with 9 bases that match TRBD2. CDR1 is SGHDT, CDR2 YYEEEE, per germline. The CDR3 is made up of 15 amino acids. Losses at the gene ends were 0 bases for V and 1 base for J; bases not matched to a gene: 2. CDR3 amino acids: CASSLVAGDSYEQYF. CDR3 nucleotide sequence: TGTGCCAGCAGCTTGGTAGCGGGGGATTCCTACGAGCAGTACTTC.

The chain uses TRBV30 and TRBJ1-2, with 8 nucleotides matching TRBD1. The CDR3 length is 17 residues. Germline V gene lookup returns CDR1 GTSNPN and CDR2 SVGIG (reference sequence). Trimming removed 3 bases from V and 7 bases from J; junction bases left unmatched: 19. The CDR3 bases are TGTGCCTGGAGAGCACTCTTAGTCCGGGACAGGCGGCGTGGCTACACCTTC. This translates into CAWRALLVRDRRRGYTF.

The V gene is TRBV7-9, the J gene TRBJ2-5, with 7 bases lining up with TRBD2. The V segment lost 6 bases and the J segment 2 bases; nucleotides outside the gene matches: 9. This CDR3 region has 15 residues. Germline lookup yields CDR1 SEHNR and CDR2 FQNEAQ (reference sequence). CDR3 amino acids: CASRDELALQETQYF. As DNA, the CDR3 is TGTGCCAGCAGGGACGAACTAGCGCTACAAGAGACCCAGTACTTC.

This clone has only a few counts. V usage is TRBV29-1 and J usage is TRBJ2-3; D possibly matches TRBD1 or TRBD2 (6 bases each). The CDR3 is 12 residues long. Germline values: CDR1 SQVTM, CDR2 ANQGSEA. The V gene lost 4 bases and the J gene lost 5 bases, with 10 bases spanning the gap. The CDR3 nucleotides read TGCAGCGTTGTGGGGGGCAGAGATACGCAGTATTTT. The encoded protein is CSVVGGRDTQYF.